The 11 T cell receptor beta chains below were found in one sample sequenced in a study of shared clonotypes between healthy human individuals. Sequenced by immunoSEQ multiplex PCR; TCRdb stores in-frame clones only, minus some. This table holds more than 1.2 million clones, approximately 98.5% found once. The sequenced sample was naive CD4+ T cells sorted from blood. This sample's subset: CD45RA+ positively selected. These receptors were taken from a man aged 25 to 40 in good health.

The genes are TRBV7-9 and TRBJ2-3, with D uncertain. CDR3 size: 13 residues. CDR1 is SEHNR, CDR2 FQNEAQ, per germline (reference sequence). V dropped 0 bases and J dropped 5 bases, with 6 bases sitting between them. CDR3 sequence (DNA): TGTGCCAGCAGCTTAGCTCCTGGAGATACGCAGTATTTT. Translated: CASSLAPGDTQYF.

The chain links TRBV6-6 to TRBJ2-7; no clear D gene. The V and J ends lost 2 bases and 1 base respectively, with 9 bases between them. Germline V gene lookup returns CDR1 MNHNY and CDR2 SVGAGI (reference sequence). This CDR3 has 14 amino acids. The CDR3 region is CASSYGSDSYEQYF. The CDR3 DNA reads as TGTGCCAGCAGTTACGGGTCAGATTCCTACGAGCAGTACTTC.

The CDR3 coding sequence is TGTGCCAGCAGCTTTTCCCGGTCCGATAGCAATCAGCCCCAGCATTTT. Its protein product is CASSFSRSDSNQPQHF. The chain couples TRBV7-9 to TRBJ1-5; no firm D call. Germline assignment: CDR1 SEHNR and CDR2 FQNEAQ (reference sequence). The CDR3 is 16 amino acids. V shed 3 bases and J shed 0 bases, with 12 bases lying between them. The full variable domain, rest sourced from reference TRBV7-9 and TRBJ1-5, is DTGVSQNPRHKITKRGQNVTFRCDPISEHNRLYWYRQTLGQGPEFLTYFQNEAQLEKSRLLSDRFSAERPKGSFSTLEIQRTEQGDSAMYLCASSFSRSDSNQPQHFGDGTRLSIL.

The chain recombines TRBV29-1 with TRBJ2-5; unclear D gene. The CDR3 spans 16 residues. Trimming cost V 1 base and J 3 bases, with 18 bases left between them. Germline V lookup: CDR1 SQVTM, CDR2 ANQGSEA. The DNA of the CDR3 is TGCAGCGTTGAAGGTCTTCGCGACCGAATTAAAGAGACCCAGTACTTC. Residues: CSVEGLRDRIKETQYF.

Here the CDR3 DNA reads TGTGCCAGCAGCGGGACAGGGTGGGGCTACACCTTC. Its protein is CASSGTGWGYTF. The chain combines TRBV9 with TRBJ1-2, with 8 bases fitting TRBD1. Trimming removed 3 bases from V and 8 bases from J; junction bases left unmatched: 3. Germline V CDR1 and CDR2: SGDLS, YYNGEE. The CDR3 length is 12 residues.

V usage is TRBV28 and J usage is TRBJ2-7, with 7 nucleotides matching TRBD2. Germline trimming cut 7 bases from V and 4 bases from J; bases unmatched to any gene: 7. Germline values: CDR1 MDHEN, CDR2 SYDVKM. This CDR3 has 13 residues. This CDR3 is CASTRASGYEQYF. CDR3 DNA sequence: TGTGCCAGCACGAGGGCTAGCGGATACGAGCAGTACTTC.

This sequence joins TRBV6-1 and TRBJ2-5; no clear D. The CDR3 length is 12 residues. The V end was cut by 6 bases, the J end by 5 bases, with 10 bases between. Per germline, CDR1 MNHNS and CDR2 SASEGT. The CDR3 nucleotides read TGTGCCAGCAGAAAAGTTGGTGAGACCCAGTACTTC. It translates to CASRKVGETQYF.

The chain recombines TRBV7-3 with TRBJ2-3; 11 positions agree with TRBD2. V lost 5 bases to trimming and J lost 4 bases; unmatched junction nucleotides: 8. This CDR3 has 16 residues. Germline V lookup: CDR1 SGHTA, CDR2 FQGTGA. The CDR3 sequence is CASSGNSGRGSDTQYF. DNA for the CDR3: TGTGCCAGCAGCGGTAATAGCGGGAGGGGCTCAGATACGCAGTATTTT.

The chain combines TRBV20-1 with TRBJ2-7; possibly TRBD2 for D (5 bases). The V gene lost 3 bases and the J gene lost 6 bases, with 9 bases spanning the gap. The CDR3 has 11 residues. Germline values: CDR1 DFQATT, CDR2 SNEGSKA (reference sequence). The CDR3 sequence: CSASEGSEQYF. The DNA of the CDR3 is TGCAGTGCTAGTGAGGGTAGCGAGCAGTACTTC.

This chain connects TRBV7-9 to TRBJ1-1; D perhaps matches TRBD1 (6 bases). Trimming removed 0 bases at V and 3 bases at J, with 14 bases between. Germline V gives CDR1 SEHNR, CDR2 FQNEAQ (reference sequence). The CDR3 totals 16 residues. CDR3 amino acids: CASSLASTGDDTEAFF. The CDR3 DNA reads TGTGCCAGCAGCTTAGCTTCGACAGGCGATGACACTGAAGCTTTCTTT.

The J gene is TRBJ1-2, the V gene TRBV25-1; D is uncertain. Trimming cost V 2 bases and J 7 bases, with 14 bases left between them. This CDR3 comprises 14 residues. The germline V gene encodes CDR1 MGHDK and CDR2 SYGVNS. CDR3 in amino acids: CASSEGSLFSGYTF. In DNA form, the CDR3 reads TGTGCCAGCAGTGAAGGCAGTCTCTTCTCTGGCTACACCTTC.